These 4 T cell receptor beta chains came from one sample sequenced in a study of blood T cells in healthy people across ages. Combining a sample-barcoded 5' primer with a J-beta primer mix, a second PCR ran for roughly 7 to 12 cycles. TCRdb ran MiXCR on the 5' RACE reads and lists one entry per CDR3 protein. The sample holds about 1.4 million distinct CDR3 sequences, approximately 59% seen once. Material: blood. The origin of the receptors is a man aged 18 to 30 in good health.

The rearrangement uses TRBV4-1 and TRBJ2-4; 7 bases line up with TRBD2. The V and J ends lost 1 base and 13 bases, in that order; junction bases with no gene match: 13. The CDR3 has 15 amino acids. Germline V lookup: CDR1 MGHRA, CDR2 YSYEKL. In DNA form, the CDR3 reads TGCGCCAGCAGCCAAGTGGCGGGGGACCTTCGGGAGCAGTACTTC. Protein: CASSQVAGDLREQYF.

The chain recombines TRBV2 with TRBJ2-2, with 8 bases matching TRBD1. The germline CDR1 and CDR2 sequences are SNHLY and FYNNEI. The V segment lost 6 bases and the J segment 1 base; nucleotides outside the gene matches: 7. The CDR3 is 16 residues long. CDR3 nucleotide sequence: TGTGCCAGCAGAGTCCGGGACAGGATGAACACCGGGGAGCTGTTTTTT. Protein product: CASRVRDRMNTGELFF.

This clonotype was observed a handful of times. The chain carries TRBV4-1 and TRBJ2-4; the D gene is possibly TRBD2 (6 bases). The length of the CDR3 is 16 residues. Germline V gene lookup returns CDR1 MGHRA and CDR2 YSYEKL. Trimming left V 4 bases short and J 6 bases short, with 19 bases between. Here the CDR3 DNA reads TGCGCCAGCAGCCGGGGACTCCCTGTAATCGCAAACATTCAGTACTTC. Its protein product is CASSRGLPVIANIQYF.

The DNA of the CDR3 is TGTGCCAGCAGTGGGGGTATGGCTGGGGAGCGGTACTTC. Its translation: CASSGGMAGERYF. The chain uses TRBV12-3 or TRBV12-4 and TRBJ2-5; D possibly uses TRBD1 or TRBD2 (5 bases each). Deletions cut 5 bases from V and 13 bases from J, with 20 bases between. The CDR3 runs 13 residues.